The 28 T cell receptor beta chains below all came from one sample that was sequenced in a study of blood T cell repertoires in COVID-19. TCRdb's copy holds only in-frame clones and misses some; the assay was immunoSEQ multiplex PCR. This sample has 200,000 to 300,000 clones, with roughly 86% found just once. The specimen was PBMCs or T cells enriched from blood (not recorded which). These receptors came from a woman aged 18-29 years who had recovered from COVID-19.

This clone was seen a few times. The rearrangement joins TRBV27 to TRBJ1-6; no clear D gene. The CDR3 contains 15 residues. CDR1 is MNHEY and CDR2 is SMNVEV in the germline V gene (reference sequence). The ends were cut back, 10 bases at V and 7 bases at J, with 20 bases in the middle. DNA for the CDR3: TGTGCCATCGGACCCGGGCCACCGGGGAATTCACCCCTCCACTTT. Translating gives CAIGPGPPGNSPLHF.

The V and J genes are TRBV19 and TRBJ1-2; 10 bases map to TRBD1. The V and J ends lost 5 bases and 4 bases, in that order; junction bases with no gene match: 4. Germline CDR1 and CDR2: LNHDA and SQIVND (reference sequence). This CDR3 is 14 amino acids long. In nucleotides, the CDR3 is TGTGCCAGTAGTCGACAGGGGGCAGGCTATGGCTACACCTTC. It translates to CASSRQGAGYGYTF. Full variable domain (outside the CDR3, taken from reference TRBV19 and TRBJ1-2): DGGITQSPKYLFRKEGQNVTLSCEQNLNHDAMYWYRQDPGQGLRLIYYSQIVNDFQKGDIAEGYSVSREKKESFPLTVTSAQKNPTAFYLCASSRQGAGYGYTFGSGTRLTVV.

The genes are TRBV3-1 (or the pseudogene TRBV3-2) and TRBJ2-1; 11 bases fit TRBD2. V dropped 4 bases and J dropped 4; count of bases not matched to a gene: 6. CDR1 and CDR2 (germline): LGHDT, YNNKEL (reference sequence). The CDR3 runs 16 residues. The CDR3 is CASSLQTSGKYNEQFF. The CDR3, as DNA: TGTGCCAGCAGCCTCCAGACTAGCGGGAAATACAATGAGCAGTTCTTC.

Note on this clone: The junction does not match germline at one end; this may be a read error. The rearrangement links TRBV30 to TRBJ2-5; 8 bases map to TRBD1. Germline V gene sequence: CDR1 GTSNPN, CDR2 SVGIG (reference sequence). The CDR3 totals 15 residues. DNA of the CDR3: TGTGCCGGGAGCCCCTACGGACAGGGTGGCGAGACCCAGTACTTC. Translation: CAGSPYGQGGETQYF.

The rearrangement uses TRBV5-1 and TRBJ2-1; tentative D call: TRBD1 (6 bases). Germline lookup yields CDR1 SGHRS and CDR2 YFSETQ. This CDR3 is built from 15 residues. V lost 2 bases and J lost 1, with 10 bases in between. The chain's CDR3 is CASSLPGASYNEQFF. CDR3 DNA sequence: TGCGCCAGCAGCTTACCAGGGGCTTCCTACAATGAGCAGTTCTTC.

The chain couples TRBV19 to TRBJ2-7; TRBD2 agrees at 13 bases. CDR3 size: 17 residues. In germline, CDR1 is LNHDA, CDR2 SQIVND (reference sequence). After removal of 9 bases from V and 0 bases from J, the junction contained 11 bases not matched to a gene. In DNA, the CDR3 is TGTGCCAGCCACCGGACTAGCGGGGGTATTAGCTCCTACGAGCAGTACTTC. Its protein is CASHRTSGGISSYEQYF.

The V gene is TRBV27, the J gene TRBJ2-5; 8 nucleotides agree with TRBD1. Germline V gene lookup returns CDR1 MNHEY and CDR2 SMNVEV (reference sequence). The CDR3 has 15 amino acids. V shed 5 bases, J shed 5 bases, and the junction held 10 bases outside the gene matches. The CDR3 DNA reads TGTGCCAGCAGTACTACGGACAGGGCGGGGGAGACCCAGTACTTC. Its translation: CASSTTDRAGETQYF.

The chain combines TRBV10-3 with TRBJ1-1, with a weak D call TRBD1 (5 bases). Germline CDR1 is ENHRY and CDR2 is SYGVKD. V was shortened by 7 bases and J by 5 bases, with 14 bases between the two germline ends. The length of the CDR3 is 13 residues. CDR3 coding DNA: TGTGCCATCACCGAGCGGGGGTCGACTGAAGCTTTCTTT. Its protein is CAITERGSTEAFF.

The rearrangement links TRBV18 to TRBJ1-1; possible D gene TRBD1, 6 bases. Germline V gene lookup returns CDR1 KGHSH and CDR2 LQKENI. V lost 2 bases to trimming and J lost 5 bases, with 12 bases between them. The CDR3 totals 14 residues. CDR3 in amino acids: CASSPRGRETEAFF. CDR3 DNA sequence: TGTGCCAGCTCACCAAGGGGGAGGGAGACTGAAGCTTTCTTT.

CDR3 sequence (DNA): TGTGCCAGCAGTGAATATTTTACTCCGACCTACGAGCAGTACTTC. Encoded protein: CASSEYFTPTYEQYF. The chain links TRBV25-1 to TRBJ2-7; unclear D gene. This CDR3 comprises 15 residues. V was clipped by 0 bases and J by 2 bases, with 11 bases between them. Germline V gene data show CDR1 as MGHDK and CDR2 as SYGVNS.

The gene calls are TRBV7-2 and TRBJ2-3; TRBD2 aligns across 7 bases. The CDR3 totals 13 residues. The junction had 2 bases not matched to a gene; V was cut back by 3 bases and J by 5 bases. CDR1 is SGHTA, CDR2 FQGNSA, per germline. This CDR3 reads CASSFGEGDTQYF. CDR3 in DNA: TGTGCCAGCAGCTTTGGGGAGGGAGATACGCAGTATTTT.

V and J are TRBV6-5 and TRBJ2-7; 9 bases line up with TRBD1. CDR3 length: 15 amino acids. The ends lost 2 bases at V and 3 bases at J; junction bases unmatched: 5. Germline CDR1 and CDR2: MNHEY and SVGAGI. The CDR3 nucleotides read TGTGCCAGCAGTTACGCGGGACAGGGTTACTACGAGCAGTACTTC. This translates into CASSYAGQGYYEQYF.

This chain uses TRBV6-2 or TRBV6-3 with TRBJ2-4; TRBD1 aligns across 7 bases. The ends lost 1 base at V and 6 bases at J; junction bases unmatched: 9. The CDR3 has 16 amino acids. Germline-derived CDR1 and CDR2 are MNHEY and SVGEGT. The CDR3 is CASSYFGTEAGNIQYF. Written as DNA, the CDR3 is TGTGCCAGCAGTTACTTTGGGACAGAGGCGGGAAACATTCAGTACTTC.

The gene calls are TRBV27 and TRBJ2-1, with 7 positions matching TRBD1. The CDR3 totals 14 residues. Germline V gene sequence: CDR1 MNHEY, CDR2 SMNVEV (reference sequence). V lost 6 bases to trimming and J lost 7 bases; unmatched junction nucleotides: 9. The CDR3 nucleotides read TGTGCCAGCAGAAATTCCGGGACAGTAAATGAGCAGTTCTTC. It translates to CASRNSGTVNEQFF.

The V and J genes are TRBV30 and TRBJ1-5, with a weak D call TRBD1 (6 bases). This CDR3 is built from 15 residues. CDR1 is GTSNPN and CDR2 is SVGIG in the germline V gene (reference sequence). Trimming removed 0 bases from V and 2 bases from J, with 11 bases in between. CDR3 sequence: CAWSVGGSGNQPQHF. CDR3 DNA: TGTGCCTGGAGTGTTGGGGGCTCGGGCAATCAGCCCCAGCATTTT.

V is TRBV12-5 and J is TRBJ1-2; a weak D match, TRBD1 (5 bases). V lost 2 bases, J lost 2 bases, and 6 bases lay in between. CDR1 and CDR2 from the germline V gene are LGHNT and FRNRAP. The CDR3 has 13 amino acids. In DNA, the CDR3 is TGTGCTAGTGGTTTGAGGGGAAACTATGGCTACACCTTC. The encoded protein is CASGLRGNYGYTF. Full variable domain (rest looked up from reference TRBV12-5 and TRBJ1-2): DARVTQTPRHKVTEMGQEVTMRCQPILGHNTVFWYRQTMMQGLELLAYFRNRAPLDDSGMPKDRFSAEMPDATLATLKIQPSEPRDSAVYFCASGLRGNYGYTFGSGTRLTVV.

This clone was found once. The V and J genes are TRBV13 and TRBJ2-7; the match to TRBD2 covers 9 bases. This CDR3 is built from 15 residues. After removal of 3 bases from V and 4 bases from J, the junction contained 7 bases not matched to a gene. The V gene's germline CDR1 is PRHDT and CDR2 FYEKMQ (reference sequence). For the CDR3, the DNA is TGTGCCAGCAGCTTCGGCGGGGGGGGTTGGTACGAGCAGTACTTC. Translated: CASSFGGGGWYEQYF.

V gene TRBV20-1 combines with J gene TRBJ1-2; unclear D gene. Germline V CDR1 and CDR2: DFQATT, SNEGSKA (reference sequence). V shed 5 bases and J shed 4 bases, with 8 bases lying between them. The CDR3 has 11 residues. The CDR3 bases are TGCAGTGCTTATTCTGTCTATGGCTACACCTTC. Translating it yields CSAYSVYGYTF.

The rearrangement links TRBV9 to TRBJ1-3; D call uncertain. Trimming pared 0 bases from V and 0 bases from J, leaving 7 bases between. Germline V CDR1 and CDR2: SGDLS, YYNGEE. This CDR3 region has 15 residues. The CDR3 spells CASSVAPSSGNTIYF. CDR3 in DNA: TGTGCCAGCAGCGTAGCACCTAGCTCTGGAAACACCATATATTTT.

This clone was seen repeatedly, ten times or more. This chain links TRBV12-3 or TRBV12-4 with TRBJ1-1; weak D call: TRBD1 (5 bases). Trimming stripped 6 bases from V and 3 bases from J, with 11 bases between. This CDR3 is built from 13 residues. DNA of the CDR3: TGTGCCAGCAGACAAGGGGCGCACACTGAAGCTTTCTTT. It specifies CASRQGAHTEAFF.

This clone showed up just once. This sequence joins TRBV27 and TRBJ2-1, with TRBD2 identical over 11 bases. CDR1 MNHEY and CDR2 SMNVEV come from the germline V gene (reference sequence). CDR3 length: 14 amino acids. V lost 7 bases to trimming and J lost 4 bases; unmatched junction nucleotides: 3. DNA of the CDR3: TGTGCCAGCAATCTAGCGGGAGGTTACAATGAGCAGTTCTTC. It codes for CASNLAGGYNEQFF.

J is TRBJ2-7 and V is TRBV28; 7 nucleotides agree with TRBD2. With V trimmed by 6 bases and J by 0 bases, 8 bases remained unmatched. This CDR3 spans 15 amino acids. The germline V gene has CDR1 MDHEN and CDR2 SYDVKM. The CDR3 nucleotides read TGTGCCAGCAGCTCCCTGCGGGAGTTCTCCTACGAGCAGTACTTC. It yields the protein CASSSLREFSYEQYF.

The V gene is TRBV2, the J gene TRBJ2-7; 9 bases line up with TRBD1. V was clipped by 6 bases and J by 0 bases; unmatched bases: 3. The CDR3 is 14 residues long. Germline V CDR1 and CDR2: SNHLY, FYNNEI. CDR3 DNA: TGTGCCAGCAGGGAGACAGGGGGCTCCTACGAGCAGTACTTC. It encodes CASRETGGSYEQYF.

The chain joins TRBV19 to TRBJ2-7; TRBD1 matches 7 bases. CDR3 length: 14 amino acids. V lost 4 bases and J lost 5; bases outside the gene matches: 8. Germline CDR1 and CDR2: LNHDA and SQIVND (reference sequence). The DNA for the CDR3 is TGTGCCAGTAGTAGCAACCGGGACAGAAACGAGCAGTACTTC. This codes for CASSSNRDRNEQYF.

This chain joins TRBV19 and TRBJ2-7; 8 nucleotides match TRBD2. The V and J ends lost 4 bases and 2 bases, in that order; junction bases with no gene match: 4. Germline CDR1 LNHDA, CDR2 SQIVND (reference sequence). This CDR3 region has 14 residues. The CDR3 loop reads CASSTAGDTYEQYF. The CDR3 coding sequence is TGTGCCAGTAGTACAGCGGGGGATACCTACGAGCAGTACTTC. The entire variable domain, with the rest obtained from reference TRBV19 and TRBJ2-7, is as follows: DGGITQSPKYLFRKEGQNVTLSCEQNLNHDAMYWYRQDPGQGLRLIYYSQIVNDFQKGDIAEGYSVSREKKESFPLTVTSAQKNPTAFYLCASSTAGDTYEQYFGPGTRLTVT.

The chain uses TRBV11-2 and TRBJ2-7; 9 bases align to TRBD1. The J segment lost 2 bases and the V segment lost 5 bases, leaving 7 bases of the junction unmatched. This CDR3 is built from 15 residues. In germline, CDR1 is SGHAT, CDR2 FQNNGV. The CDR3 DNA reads TGTGCCAGCAGCGCCGGGACAGGGTTAGCCTACGAGCAGTACTTC. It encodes CASSAGTGLAYEQYF.

This chain's CDR3 is CASSLPTGDNEQFF. CDR3 sequence (DNA): TGTGCCAGCAGCCTACCTACAGGGGACAATGAGCAGTTCTTC. The rearrangement joins TRBV5-5 to TRBJ2-1, with TRBD1 matching 7 bases. J lost 5 bases, V lost 4 bases, and 6 bases had no gene match. The CDR3 loop spans 14 amino acids. CDR1 is SGHKS and CDR2 is YYEKEE in the germline V gene (reference sequence).

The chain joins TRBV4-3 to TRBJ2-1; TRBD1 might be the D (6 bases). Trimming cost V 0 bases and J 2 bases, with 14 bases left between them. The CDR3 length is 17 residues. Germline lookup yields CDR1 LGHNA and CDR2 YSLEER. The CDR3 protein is CASSQDFSGVAYNEQFF. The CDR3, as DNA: TGCGCCAGCAGCCAAGACTTTTCAGGGGTCGCCTACAATGAGCAGTTCTTC.